A selection of T cell receptor beta chains follows, all from one sample in a study of T cell repertoires in cytomegalovirus infection. Via MiXCR, TCRdb re-called the reads, giving one row per CDR3 protein. In the table there are about 330,000 distinct CDR3 sequences, about 32% of which are singletons. For these TCRs, the target antigens are not known. Sequenced material: cultured PBMCs, taken from culture after CMV antigen stimulation. The receptors here all came from a human donor in good health (CMV status not recorded). Some clones in this sample may be carry-over from other donors' samples. The CDR3 runs from the conserved cysteine through the conserved F or W. Each record gives: CDR3 protein, CDR3 DNA, V gene, J gene, clone size, D gene. The D gene is left open where the match is weak. Part of the rows lack a size; the others show once, few, many or a class for expanded clones.

CDR3 protein: CASSPPTWTGNTEAFF
CDR3 DNA: TGTGCCAGCTCACCACCTACATGGACAGGGAACACTGAAGCTTTCTTT
V gene: TRBV18
J gene: TRBJ1-1
clone size: -
D gene: TRBD1

CDR3 protein: CASSLSSEERREQFF
CDR3 DNA: TGTGCCAGCAGCCTATCTAGCGAAGAGCGACGTGAGCAGTTCTTC
V gene: TRBV7-2
J gene: TRBJ2-1
clone size: few
D gene: -

CDR3 protein: CASSQLTPGQNTEAFF
CDR3 DNA: TGCGCCAGCAGCCAATTAACGCCGGGACAGAACACTGAAGCTTTCTTT
V gene: TRBV4-3
J gene: TRBJ1-1
clone size: few
D gene: -

CDR3 protein: CASSSPKREQFF
CDR3 DNA: TGTGCCAGTAGTTCCCCCAAGCGGGAGCAGTTCTTC
V gene: TRBV19
J gene: TRBJ2-1
clone size: -
D gene: -

CDR3 protein: CSARDPGGSNTGELFF
CDR3 DNA: TGCAGTGCTAGAGATCCGGGGGGATCGAACACCGGGGAGCTGTTTTTT
V gene: TRBV20-1
J gene: TRBJ2-2
clone size: few
D gene: TRBD2

CDR3 protein: CASSLDRVGATEAFF
CDR3 DNA: TGTGCCAGTAGTCTGGACAGGGTTGGGGCCACTGAAGCTTTCTTT
V gene: TRBV19
J gene: TRBJ1-1
clone size: -
D gene: TRBD1

CDR3 protein: CASSSLEGVYEQYF
CDR3 DNA: TGTGCCAGCAGCTCCCTGGAGGGGGTCTACGAGCAGTACTTC
V gene: TRBV7-2
J gene: TRBJ2-7
clone size: many
D gene: -

CDR3 protein: CASSQGASAHNEQFF
CDR3 DNA: TGCGCCAGCAGCCAAGGCGCTAGCGCCCACAATGAGCAGTTCTTC
V gene: TRBV4-1
J gene: TRBJ2-1
clone size: -
D gene: -

CDR3 protein: CASSQDRAGDTQYF
CDR3 DNA: TGTGCCAGCAGCCAAGATCGTGCGGGAGATACGCAGTATTTT
V gene: TRBV4-1
J gene: TRBJ2-3
clone size: few
D gene: -

CDR3 protein: CASSQDRSGTSGSNTGELFF
CDR3 DNA: TGCGCCAGCAGCCAAGACCGTTCCGGGACTAGCGGGAGCAACACCGGGGAGCTGTTTTTT
V gene: TRBV4-3
J gene: TRBJ2-2
clone size: few
D gene: TRBD2

CDR3 protein: CSARLTGNTEAFF
CDR3 DNA: TGCAGTGCTAGATTGACAGGGAACACTGAAGCTTTCTTT
V gene: TRBV20-1
J gene: TRBJ1-1
clone size: -
D gene: -

CDR3 protein: CASSNARQGANTGELFF
CDR3 DNA: TGTGCCAGCAGTAATGCGAGACAGGGGGCAAACACCGGGGAGCTGTTTTTT
V gene: TRBV6-6
J gene: TRBJ2-2
clone size: few
D gene: TRBD1

CDR3 protein: CATSDLNGDYGYTF
CDR3 DNA: TGTGCCACCAGTGATTTGAATGGTGACTATGGCTACACCTTC
V gene: TRBV24-1
J gene: TRBJ1-2
clone size: once
D gene: -

CDR3 protein: CASSVLVNTEAFF
CDR3 DNA: TGTGCCAGCAGCGTTCTTGTGAACACTGAAGCTTTCTTT
V gene: TRBV9
J gene: TRBJ1-1
clone size: -
D gene: -

CDR3 protein: CASSLVSGIESFF
CDR3 DNA: TGTGCCAGCAGCTTAGTGAGCGGGATAGAGTCGTTCTTC
V gene: TRBV7-2
J gene: TRBJ2-1
clone size: -
D gene: TRBD2

CDR3 protein: CASSLGGGVSEQYF
CDR3 DNA: TGTGCCAGCAGCTTAGGAGGGGGGGTGAGCGAGCAGTACTTC
V gene: TRBV7-2
J gene: TRBJ2-7
clone size: -
D gene: -

CDR3 protein: CASSLTGPNEQFF
CDR3 DNA: TGTGCCAGCAGTTTGACAGGTCCGAATGAGCAGTTCTTC
V gene: TRBV12-3/TRBV12-4
J gene: TRBJ2-1
clone size: -
D gene: -

CDR3 protein: CSARDGVTEAFF
CDR3 DNA: TGCAGTGCTAGAGATGGGGTAACTGAAGCTTTCTTT
V gene: TRBV20-1
J gene: TRBJ1-1
clone size: -
D gene: -

CDR3 protein: CARSIGLASYEQYF
CDR3 DNA: TGTGCCCGTAGTATAGGACTAGCGAGCTACGAGCAGTACTTC
V gene: TRBV19
J gene: TRBJ2-7
clone size: -
D gene: TRBD2

CDR3 protein: CASRPPGTGEYGYTF
CDR3 DNA: TGTGCCAGCAGGCCGCCCGGGACAGGGGAGTATGGCTACACCTTC
V gene: TRBV28
J gene: TRBJ1-2
clone size: few
D gene: TRBD1

CDR3 protein: CASSLTGGRYMNTEAFF
CDR3 DNA: TGTGCCAGCAGCTTAACAGGGGGGCGTTACATGAACACTGAAGCTTTCTTT
V gene: TRBV7-3
J gene: TRBJ1-1
clone size: -
D gene: -

CDR3 protein: CASSSQGPSTDTQYF
CDR3 DNA: TGTGCCAGCAGCTCCCAGGGCCCTAGCACAGATACGCAGTATTTT
V gene: TRBV7-2
J gene: TRBJ2-3
clone size: few
D gene: -

CDR3 protein: CSSSSDGGSTDTQYF
CDR3 DNA: TGTTCCAGCAGCTCAGACGGGGGGAGCACAGATACGCAGTATTTT
V gene: TRBV7-6
J gene: TRBJ2-3
clone size: -
D gene: TRBD2

CDR3 protein: CASSLVSTGGTDTQYF
CDR3 DNA: TGTGCCAGCAGCTTAGTGTCAACGGGAGGGACAGATACGCAGTATTTT
V gene: TRBV7-2
J gene: TRBJ2-3
clone size: medium-sized
D gene: TRBD2

CDR3 protein: CASSLDTGSYGYTF
CDR3 DNA: TGTGCCAGCAGCTTAGATACAGGGTCATATGGCTACACCTTC
V gene: TRBV7-2
J gene: TRBJ1-2
clone size: few
D gene: -

CDR3 protein: CASSLQGRYEQYF
CDR3 DNA: TGTGCCAGCAGTTTACAGGGCCGATACGAGCAGTACTTC
V gene: TRBV12-3/TRBV12-4
J gene: TRBJ2-7
clone size: few
D gene: -

CDR3 protein: CASSYQPQHF
CDR3 DNA: TGTGCCAGCAGTTATCAGCCCCAGCATTTT
V gene: TRBV6-6
J gene: TRBJ1-5
clone size: -
D gene: -

CDR3 protein: CASGPRDTSSGANVLTF
CDR3 DNA: TGTGCCAGCGGCCCCCGGGACACGAGCTCTGGGGCCAACGTCCTGACTTTC
V gene: TRBV12-3/TRBV12-4
J gene: TRBJ2-6
clone size: few
D gene: -

CDR3 protein: CASTGGYEQYF
CDR3 DNA: TGCGCCAGTACGGGGGGCTACGAGCAGTACTTC
V gene: TRBV27
J gene: TRBJ2-7
clone size: few
D gene: TRBD2

CDR3 protein: CATSDHARDEQYF
CDR3 DNA: TGTGCCACCAGTGATCACGCTAGGGACGAGCAGTACTTC
V gene: TRBV24-1
J gene: TRBJ2-7
clone size: -
D gene: -

CDR3 protein: CASSLERVTDTQYF
CDR3 DNA: TGTGCCAGCAGCTTAGAGCGTGTTACAGATACGCAGTATTTT
V gene: TRBV7-2
J gene: TRBJ2-3
clone size: few
D gene: -

CDR3 protein: CASSHLRTGVAGYGYTF
CDR3 DNA: TGTGCCAGCAGCCACCTTAGGACAGGGGTCGCGGGGTATGGCTACACCTTC
V gene: TRBV3-1
J gene: TRBJ1-2
clone size: -
D gene: TRBD1

CDR3 protein: CAIESGSGDGEQFF
CDR3 DNA: TGTGCCATCGAGAGCGGGAGTGGTGATGGTGAGCAGTTCTTC
V gene: TRBV10-3
J gene: TRBJ2-1
clone size: -
D gene: TRBD2

CDR3 protein: CASLTRVRGQPQHF
CDR3 DNA: TGTGCCAGCCTTACGAGGGTCCGCGGACAGCCCCAGCATTTT
V gene: TRBV28
J gene: TRBJ1-5
clone size: few
D gene: -

CDR3 protein: CASRMGQGLSQPQHF
CDR3 DNA: TGTGCCAGCAGGATGGGACAGGGTTTAAGTCAGCCCCAGCATTTT
V gene: TRBV12-3/TRBV12-4
J gene: TRBJ1-5
clone size: few
D gene: TRBD1

CDR3 protein: CASSLPVNSMPGYTF
CDR3 DNA: TGTGCCAGCAGTTTACCTGTAAATTCCATGCCCGGCTACACCTTC
V gene: TRBV28
J gene: TRBJ1-2
clone size: -
D gene: -

CDR3 protein: CASSQYRDGGTEAFF
CDR3 DNA: TGCGCCAGCAGCCAATACCGGGACGGCGGGACTGAAGCTTTCTTT
V gene: TRBV4-1
J gene: TRBJ1-1
clone size: few
D gene: -

CDR3 protein: CASSQDTTAEETQYF
CDR3 DNA: TGTGCCAGCAGCCAAGATACCACCGCAGAAGAGACCCAGTACTTC
V gene: TRBV4-2
J gene: TRBJ2-5
clone size: -
D gene: -

CDR3 protein: CASSLSDYGYTF
CDR3 DNA: TGTGCCAGCAGTTTATCTGACTATGGCTACACCTTC
V gene: TRBV28
J gene: TRBJ1-2
clone size: many
D gene: -

CDR3 protein: CASSIDPYSYNEQFF
CDR3 DNA: TGTGCCAGTAGTATAGATCCCTACTCCTACAATGAGCAGTTCTTC
V gene: TRBV19
J gene: TRBJ2-1
clone size: -
D gene: -

CDR3 protein: CASSLEPTRTDTQYF
CDR3 DNA: TGTGCCAGCAGCTTGGAACCCACTAGAACAGATACGCAGTATTTT
V gene: TRBV7-7
J gene: TRBJ2-3
clone size: few
D gene: -

CDR3 protein: CASSLGTGFANEQFF
CDR3 DNA: TGTGCCAGCAGCTTGGGGACAGGGTTTGCCAATGAGCAGTTCTTC
V gene: TRBV5-4
J gene: TRBJ2-1
clone size: few
D gene: TRBD1

CDR3 protein: CASTWDRGAGYTF
CDR3 DNA: TGTGCCAGCACCTGGGACAGGGGAGCCGGCTACACCTTC
V gene: TRBV2
J gene: TRBJ1-2
clone size: -
D gene: TRBD1

CDR3 protein: CASTSNRVAGGGDTQYF
CDR3 DNA: TGTGCCAGCACCTCCAATAGAGTAGCGGGAGGTGGAGATACGCAGTATTTT
V gene: TRBV7-9
J gene: TRBJ2-3
clone size: -
D gene: TRBD2

CDR3 protein: CASSLEGPNEKLFF
CDR3 DNA: TGTGCCAGCAGTTTAGAAGGTCCTAATGAAAAACTGTTTTTT
V gene: TRBV12-3/TRBV12-4
J gene: TRBJ1-4
clone size: -
D gene: -

CDR3 protein: CASSFRRSTGELFF
CDR3 DNA: TGTGCCAGCAGCTTTAGGCGTTCGACCGGGGAGCTGTTTTTT
V gene: TRBV7-6
J gene: TRBJ2-2
clone size: -
D gene: -

CDR3 protein: CASGGSRGNEQFF
CDR3 DNA: TGTGCCAGCGGCGGGAGTCGAGGGAATGAGCAGTTCTTC
V gene: TRBV7-2
J gene: TRBJ2-1
clone size: few
D gene: TRBD2

CDR3 protein: CASSLTDSHDLEQFF
CDR3 DNA: TGTGCCAGCAGCTTGACGGACAGTCATGACCTTGAGCAGTTCTTC
V gene: TRBV7-2
J gene: TRBJ2-1
clone size: many
D gene: -

CDR3 protein: CASSKLGRAGGGYTF
CDR3 DNA: TGTGCCAGCAGCAAGTTGGGCAGGGCCGGGGGTGGCTACACCTTC
V gene: TRBV7-2
J gene: TRBJ1-2
clone size: -
D gene: -

CDR3 protein: CASSLAPTSTDTQYF
CDR3 DNA: TGTGCCAGCAGCTTAGCCCCTACTAGCACAGATACGCAGTATTTT
V gene: TRBV7-2
J gene: TRBJ2-3
clone size: few
D gene: -